Listed below are T cell receptor beta chains from one sample, sequenced in a study of cytomegalovirus exposure and HLA in healthy donors. The data were produced by immunoSEQ multiplex PCR, yet TCRdb's version contains in-frame clones alone and is incomplete. Altogether about 160,000 clones are present, about 80% being singletons, with the ten largest covering 3.7%. Sequencing used PBMCs. These receptors were obtained from a man aged 25-40 years in good health and CMV-seropositive. CDR3s include the opening cysteine and the closing phenylalanine or tryptophan. A D gene is named only where the DNA matches it firmly. Size tells how often a clone was seen (once, few, many) or the class of an expanded clone, and some rows leave it out.

D gene,V gene,clone size,J gene,CDR3 protein,CDR3 DNA
.,TRBV30,few,TRBJ2-7,CAWSVQGSYEQYF,TGTGCCTGGAGTGTACAGGGTTCCTACGAGCAGTACTTC
TRBD2,TRBV19,once,TRBJ2-3,CASSNPRASGASTDTQYF,TGTGCCAGTAGTAACCCTCGAGCTAGCGGTGCAAGCACAGATACGCAGTATTTT
.,TRBV6-5,.,TRBJ1-3,CASSRTARNTIYF,TGTGCCAGCAGTAGGACAGCCCGAAACACCATATATTTT
TRBD2,TRBV5-1,.,TRBJ2-7,CASSTSGSRYEQYF,TGCGCCAGCAGCACTAGCGGATCCCGCTACGAGCAGTACTTC
TRBD1,TRBV7-3,few,TRBJ1-1,CASSSSGGTEAFF,TGTGCCAGCAGCTCCTCAGGGGGCACTGAAGCTTTCTTT
.,TRBV9,few,TRBJ2-3,CASSVGGSSGSGATDTQYF,TGTGCCAGCAGCGTAGGAGGATCGAGTGGGTCAGGGGCCACAGATACGCAGTATTTT
TRBD1,TRBV4-1,.,TRBJ2-1,CASSQITGQGINEQFF,TGCGCCAGCAGCCAGATTACGGGACAGGGGATCAATGAGCAGTTCTTC
.,TRBV7-3,.,TRBJ2-2,CASSLTSGTPATGELFF,TGTGCCAGCAGCTTAACATCCGGGACACCGGCCACCGGGGAGCTGTTTTTT
.,TRBV7-9,few,TRBJ2-4,CASSLAGTVSKNIQYF,TGTGCCAGCAGCTTAGCGGGGACTGTATCCAAAAACATTCAGTACTTC
TRBD1,TRBV30,.,TRBJ1-5,CAWRDRDDQPQHF,TGTGCCTGGAGGGACAGGGACGATCAGCCCCAGCATTTT
.,TRBV9,few,TRBJ2-2,CASNVQGNTGELFF,TGTGCCAGCAACGTTCAGGGAAACACCGGGGAGCTGTTTTTT
.,TRBV6-5,.,TRBJ1-4,CASSYSIFPVNEKLFF,TGTGCCAGCAGTTACTCGATATTCCCGGTAAATGAAAAACTGTTTTTT
TRBD1,TRBV10-3,.,TRBJ2-3,CAISEGRGQVDTQYF,TGTGCCATCAGTGAGGGTAGGGGGCAGGTAGATACGCAGTATTTT
.,TRBV27,.,TRBJ2-5,CASSLFLQAFQETQYF,TGTGCCAGCAGTTTATTCCTCCAGGCCTTCCAAGAGACCCAGTACTTC
.,TRBV4-3,.,TRBJ1-6,CASSQESPAPLHF,TGCGCCAGCAGCCAAGAGTCCCCTGCACCCCTCCACTTT
.,TRBV7-5,.,TRBJ2-1,CVRSWETGRIYNEQFF,TGTGTCAGAAGCTGGGAGACAGGCCGGATCTACAATGAGCAGTTCTTC
TRBD2,TRBV5-1,few,TRBJ2-5,CASSGQALAGGETQYF,TGCGCCAGCAGCGGCCAGGCACTAGCGGGGGGGGAGACCCAGTACTTC
TRBD2,TRBV5-1,.,TRBJ2-3,CASSIQGLAGGTDTQYF,TGCGCCAGCAGCATCCAAGGGCTAGCGGGTGGCACAGATACGCAGTATTTT
TRBD2,TRBV27,.,TRBJ2-7,CASRLAGGRSYEQYF,TGTGCCAGCAGATTAGCGGGGGGCAGATCCTACGAGCAGTACTTC
.,TRBV28,.,TRBJ2-2,CASQGTNTNTGELFF,TGTGCCAGCCAGGGGACTAATACGAACACCGGGGAGCTGTTTTTT
.,TRBV6-5,.,TRBJ1-1,CASSYSPGVAFF,TGTGCCAGCAGTTACTCGCCAGGGGTGGCTTTCTTT
.,TRBV5-1,once,TRBJ2-2,CVSSLGNRDGELFF,TGCGTCAGCAGCTTGGGGAACAGGGACGGGGAGCTGTTTTTT
.,TRBV30,.,TRBJ1-6,CAWSVRRGGNSPLHF,TGTGCCTGGAGTGTACGTCGGGGGGGAAATTCACCCCTCCACTTT
.,TRBV5-1,few,TRBJ1-6,CASRLDSSYNSPLHF,TGCGCCAGCAGGTTGGACAGCTCCTATAATTCACCCCTCCACTTT
.,TRBV19,.,TRBJ2-7,CASSIAGSSYEQYF,TGTGCCAGTAGTATAGCGGGGAGCTCCTACGAGCAGTACTTC
.,TRBV29-1,.,TRBJ2-7,CSVAPGGYEQYF,TGCAGCGTTGCCCCCGGGGGCTACGAGCAGTACTTC
TRBD1,TRBV7-9,.,TRBJ1-2,CASTRSGTDNYGYTF,TGTGCCAGCACCCGTTCTGGGACAGATAACTATGGCTACACCTTC
.,TRBV11-2,.,TRBJ2-1,CASSLGTTYNEQFF,TGTGCCAGCAGCTTAGGGACAACGTACAATGAGCAGTTCTTC
.,TRBV7-8,.,TRBJ1-1,CASSSSLLAAFF,TGTGCCAGCAGCTCCTCCCTGCTAGCGGCTTTCTTT
TRBD2,TRBV5-4,.,TRBJ2-3,CASSQGLAGTDTQYF,TGTGCCAGCAGCCAAGGACTAGCGGGTACAGATACGCAGTATTTT
.,TRBV5-1,.,TRBJ2-3,CASSKGQTDTQYF,TGCGCCAGCAGCAAAGGACAGACAGATACGCAGTATTTT
.,TRBV5-8,.,TRBJ2-3,CASSLGGGGTDTQYF,TGTGCCAGCAGCTTGGGTGGAGGGGGCACAGATACGCAGTATTTT
.,TRBV11-3,.,TRBJ2-1,CASSRTGNLFLNEQFF,TGTGCCAGCAGCCGCACAGGGAACCTTTTCCTCAATGAGCAGTTCTTC
.,TRBV7-9,few,TRBJ2-1,CASSFGQYNEQFF,TGTGCCAGCAGCTTTGGCCAATACAATGAGCAGTTCTTC
TRBD1,TRBV29-1,.,TRBJ2-3,CSVVWGDRVEDTQYF,TGCAGCGTGGTATGGGGGGACAGGGTTGAAGATACGCAGTATTTT
TRBD1,TRBV4-1,few,TRBJ2-2,CASSQPRTGNTGELFF,TGCGCCAGCAGCCAACCTCGGACAGGGAACACCGGGGAGCTGTTTTTT
TRBD1,TRBV15,.,TRBJ1-5,CATSRDRGHQPQHF,TGTGCCACCAGCAGAGACAGGGGGCATCAGCCCCAGCATTTT
TRBD1,TRBV19,.,TRBJ2-2,CASPTGSGELFF,TGTGCCAGTCCGACAGGGTCCGGGGAGCTGTTTTTT